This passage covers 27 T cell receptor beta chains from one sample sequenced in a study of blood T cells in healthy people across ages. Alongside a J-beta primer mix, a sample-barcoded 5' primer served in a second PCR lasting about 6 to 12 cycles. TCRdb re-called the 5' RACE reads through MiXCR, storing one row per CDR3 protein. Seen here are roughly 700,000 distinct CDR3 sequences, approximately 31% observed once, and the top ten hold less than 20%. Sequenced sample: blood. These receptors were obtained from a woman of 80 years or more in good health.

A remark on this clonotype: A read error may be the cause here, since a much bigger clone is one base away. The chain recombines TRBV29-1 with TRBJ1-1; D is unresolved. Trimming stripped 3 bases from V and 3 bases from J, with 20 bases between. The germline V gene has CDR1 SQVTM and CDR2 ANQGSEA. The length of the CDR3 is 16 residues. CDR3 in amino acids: CSVDLPRGRVDTEAFF. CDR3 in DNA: TGCAGCGTTGACCTGCCCCGGGGAAGGGTGGACACTGAAGCTTTCTTT.

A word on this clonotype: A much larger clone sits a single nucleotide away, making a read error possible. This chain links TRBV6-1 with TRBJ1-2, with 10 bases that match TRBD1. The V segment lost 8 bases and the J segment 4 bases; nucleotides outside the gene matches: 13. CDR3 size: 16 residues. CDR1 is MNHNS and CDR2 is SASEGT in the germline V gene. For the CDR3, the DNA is TGTGCCAGCGGAGCGACAGGGGGCTCTTACAGCTATGGCTACACCTTC. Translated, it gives CASGATGGSYSYGYTF.

The CDR3 reads CASSRDRDNEKLFF. The CDR3 bases are TGTGCCAGCAGCCGGGACAGGGACAATGAAAAACTGTTTTTT. The rearrangement joins TRBV12-3 or TRBV12-4 to TRBJ1-4; 9 bases line up with TRBD1. With 6 bases clipped from V and 5 bases from J, the junction kept 4 bases outside the gene matches. The CDR3 runs 14 residues.

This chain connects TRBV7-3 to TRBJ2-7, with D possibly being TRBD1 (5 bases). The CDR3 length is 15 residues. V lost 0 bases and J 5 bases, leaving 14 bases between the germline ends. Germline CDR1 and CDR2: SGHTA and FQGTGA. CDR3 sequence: CASSLTPARVDEQYF. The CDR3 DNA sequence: TGTGCCAGCAGCTTAACCCCCGCCAGGGTAGACGAGCAGTACTTC.

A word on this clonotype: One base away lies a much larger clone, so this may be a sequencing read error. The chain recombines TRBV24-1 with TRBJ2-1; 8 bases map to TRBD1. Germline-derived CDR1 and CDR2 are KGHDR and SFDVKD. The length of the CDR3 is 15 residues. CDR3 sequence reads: CATGEGQAYYNEQFF. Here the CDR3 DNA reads TGTGCCACCGGTGAGGGACAGGCGTACTACAATGAGCAGTTCTTC.

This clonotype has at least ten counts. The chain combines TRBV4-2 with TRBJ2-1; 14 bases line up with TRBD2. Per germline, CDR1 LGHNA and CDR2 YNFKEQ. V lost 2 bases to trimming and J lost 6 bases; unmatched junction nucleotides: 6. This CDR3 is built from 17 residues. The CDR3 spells CASSQHGTSGGINEQFF. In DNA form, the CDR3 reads TGTGCCAGCAGCCAACATGGGACTAGCGGGGGTATCAATGAGCAGTTCTTC.

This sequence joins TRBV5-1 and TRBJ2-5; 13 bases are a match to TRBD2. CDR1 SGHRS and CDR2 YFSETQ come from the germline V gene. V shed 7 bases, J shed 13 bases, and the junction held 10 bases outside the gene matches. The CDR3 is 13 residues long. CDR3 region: CASGLAGVDERYF. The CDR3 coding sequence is TGCGCCAGCGGACTAGCGGGAGTCGACGAGCGGTACTTC.

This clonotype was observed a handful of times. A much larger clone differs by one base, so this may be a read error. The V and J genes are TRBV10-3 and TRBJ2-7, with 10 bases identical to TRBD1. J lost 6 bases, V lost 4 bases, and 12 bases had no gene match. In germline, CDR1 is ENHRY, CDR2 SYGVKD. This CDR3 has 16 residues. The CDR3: CAISGDRGNAGGEQYF. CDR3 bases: TGTGCCATCAGTGGGGACAGGGGAAACGCGGGAGGCGAGCAGTACTTC.

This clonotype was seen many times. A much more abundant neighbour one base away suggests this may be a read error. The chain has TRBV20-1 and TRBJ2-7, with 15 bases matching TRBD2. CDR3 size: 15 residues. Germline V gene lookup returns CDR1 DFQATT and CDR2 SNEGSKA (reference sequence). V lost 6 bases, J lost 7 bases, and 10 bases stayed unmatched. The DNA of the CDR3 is TGCAGTGCCTTAAAGGGGACTAGCGGGGGGAATGAGCAGTACTTC. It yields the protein CSALKGTSGGNEQYF.

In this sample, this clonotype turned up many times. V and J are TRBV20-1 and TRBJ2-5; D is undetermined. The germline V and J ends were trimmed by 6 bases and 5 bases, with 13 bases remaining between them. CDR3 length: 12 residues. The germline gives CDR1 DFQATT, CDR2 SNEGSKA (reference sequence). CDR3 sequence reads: CSAPRLGETQYF. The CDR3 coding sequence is TGCAGTGCCCCCCGCCTCGGGGAGACCCAGTACTTC.

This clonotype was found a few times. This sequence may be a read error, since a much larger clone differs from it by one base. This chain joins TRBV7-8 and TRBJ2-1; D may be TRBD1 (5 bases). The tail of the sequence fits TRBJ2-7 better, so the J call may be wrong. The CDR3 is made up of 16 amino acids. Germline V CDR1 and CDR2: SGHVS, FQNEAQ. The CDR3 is CASSLEAGWSYNEQYF. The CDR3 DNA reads TGTGCCAGCAGCTTAGAGGCAGGGTGGTCCTACAATGAGCAGTACTTC.

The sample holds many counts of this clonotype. Written as DNA, the CDR3 is TGTGCCAGCAGCTTAGTGGCAGGGCAACCTTTCTTT. It yields the protein CASSLVAGQPFF. This chain joins TRBV7-2 and TRBJ1-1, with TRBD1 as a possible D gene (5 bases). This CDR3 spans 12 amino acids. Between the trimmed V and J ends, which lost 1 base and 12 bases, there was a span of 12 bases. Germline assignment: CDR1 SGHTA and CDR2 FQGNSA.

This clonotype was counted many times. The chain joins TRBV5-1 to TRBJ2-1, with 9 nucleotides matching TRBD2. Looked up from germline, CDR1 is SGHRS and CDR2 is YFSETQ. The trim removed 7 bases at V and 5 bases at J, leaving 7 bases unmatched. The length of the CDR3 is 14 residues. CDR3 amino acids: CASAEGTSNNEQFF. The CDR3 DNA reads TGCGCCAGCGCAGAGGGGACTAGCAACAATGAGCAGTTCTTC.

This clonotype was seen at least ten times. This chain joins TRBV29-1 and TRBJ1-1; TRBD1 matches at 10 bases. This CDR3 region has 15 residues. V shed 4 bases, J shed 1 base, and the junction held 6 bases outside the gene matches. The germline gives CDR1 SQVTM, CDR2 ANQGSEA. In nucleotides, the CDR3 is TGCAGCGTTGGGGGGACAGGGGCGGGGAACACTGAAGCTTTCTTT. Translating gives CSVGGTGAGNTEAFF.

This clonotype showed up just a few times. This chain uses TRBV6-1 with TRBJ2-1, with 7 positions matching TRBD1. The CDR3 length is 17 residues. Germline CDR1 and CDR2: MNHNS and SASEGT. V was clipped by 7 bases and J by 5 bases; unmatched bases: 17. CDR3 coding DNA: TGTGCCAGCACCGCAGAGGCTACCGGGACAGCCAACAATGAGCAGTTCTTC. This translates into CASTAEATGTANNEQFF.

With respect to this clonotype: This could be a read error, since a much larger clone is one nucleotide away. Here the CDR3 reads CASSYGLAGDEQYF. As DNA, the CDR3 is TGTGCCAGCAGCTACGGACTAGCGGGGGATGAGCAGTACTTC. V and J are TRBV6-5 and TRBJ2-7; 13 positions agree with TRBD2. V lost 6 bases to trimming and J lost 7 bases; unmatched junction nucleotides: 6. The CDR3 contains 14 residues. Germline loops: CDR1 MNHEY, CDR2 SVGAGI.

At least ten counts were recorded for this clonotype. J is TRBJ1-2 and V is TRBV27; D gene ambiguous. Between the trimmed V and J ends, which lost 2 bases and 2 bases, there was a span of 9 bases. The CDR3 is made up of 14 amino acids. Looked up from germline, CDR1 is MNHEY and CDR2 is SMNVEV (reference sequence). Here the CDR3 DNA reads TGTGCCAGCAGTTTAAAACAGCCCAACTATGGCTACACCTTC. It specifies CASSLKQPNYGYTF.

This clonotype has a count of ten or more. In DNA form, the CDR3 reads TGTGCCAGCAGCTTGCTCGGGGGCGTCAATCAGCCCCAGCATTTT. Residues: CASSLLGGVNQPQHF. The chain links TRBV5-8 to TRBJ1-5, with TRBD1 as a possible D gene (6 bases). Trimming took off 1 base at V and 3 bases at J, with 11 bases between the two ends. The CDR3 is 15 amino acids. Germline V gene lookup returns CDR1 SGHTS and CDR2 YDEGEE.

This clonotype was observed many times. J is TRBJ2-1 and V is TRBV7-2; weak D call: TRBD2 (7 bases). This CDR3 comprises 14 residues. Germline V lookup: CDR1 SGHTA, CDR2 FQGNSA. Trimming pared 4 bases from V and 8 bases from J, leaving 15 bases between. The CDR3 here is CASSSVGGLDEQFF. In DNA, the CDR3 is TGTGCCAGCAGCTCAGTGGGGGGGCTCGATGAGCAGTTCTTC.

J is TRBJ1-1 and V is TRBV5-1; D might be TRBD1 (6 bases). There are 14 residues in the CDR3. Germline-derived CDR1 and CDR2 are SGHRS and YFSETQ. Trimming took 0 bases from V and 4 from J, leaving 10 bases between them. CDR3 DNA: TGCGCCAGCAGCTTGGACTGGGGGCTCACTGAAGCTTTCTTT. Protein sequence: CASSLDWGLTEAFF.

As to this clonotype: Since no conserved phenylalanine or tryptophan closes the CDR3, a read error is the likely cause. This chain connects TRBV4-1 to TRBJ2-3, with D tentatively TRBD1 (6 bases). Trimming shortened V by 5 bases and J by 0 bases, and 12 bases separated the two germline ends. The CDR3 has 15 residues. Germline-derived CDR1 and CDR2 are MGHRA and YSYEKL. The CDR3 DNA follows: TGCGCCAGCAGCAAACAGGGATTTAGCACAGATACGCAGTATTTG. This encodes CASSKQGFSTDTQYL.

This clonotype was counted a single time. CDR3 loop: CASSPTQWDRGNTIYF. As DNA, the CDR3 is TGCGCCAGCAGCCCTACTCAATGGGATAGGGGAAACACCATATATTTT. The chain combines TRBV5-1 with TRBJ1-3; D remains ambiguous. This CDR3 is 16 amino acids long. V was trimmed by 4 bases and J by 4 bases, leaving 18 bases between them. CDR1 SGHRS and CDR2 YFSETQ come from the germline V gene.

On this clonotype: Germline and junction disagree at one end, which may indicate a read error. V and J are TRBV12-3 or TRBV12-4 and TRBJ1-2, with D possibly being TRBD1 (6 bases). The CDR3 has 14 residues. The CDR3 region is CAGSLANRDKGYTF. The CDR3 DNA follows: TGTGCCGGCAGTTTAGCTAACAGGGACAAAGGCTACACCTTC.

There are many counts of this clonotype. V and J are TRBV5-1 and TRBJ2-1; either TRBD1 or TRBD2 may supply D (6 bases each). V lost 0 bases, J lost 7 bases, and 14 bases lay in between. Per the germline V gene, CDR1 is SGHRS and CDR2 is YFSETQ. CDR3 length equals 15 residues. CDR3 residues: CASSLAGAKGNEQFF. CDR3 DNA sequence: TGCGCCAGCAGCTTGGCGGGGGCAAAGGGGAATGAGCAGTTCTTC.

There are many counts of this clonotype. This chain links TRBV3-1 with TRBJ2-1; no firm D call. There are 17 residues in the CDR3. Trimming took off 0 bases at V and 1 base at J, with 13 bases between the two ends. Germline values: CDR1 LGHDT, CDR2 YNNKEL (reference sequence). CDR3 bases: TGTGCCAGCAGCCAAGAAAATCCAGCCTTGTCCTACAATGAGCAGTTCTTC. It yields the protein CASSQENPALSYNEQFF.

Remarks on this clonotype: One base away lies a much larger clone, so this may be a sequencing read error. This CDR3 is CVSSLGHTYGYTF. CDR3 coding DNA: TGCGTCAGCAGCTTGGGACATACCTATGGCTACACCTTC. The rearrangement joins TRBV5-1 to TRBJ1-2; a possible D gene is TRBD1 (6 bases). This CDR3 is 13 amino acids long. Germline V gives CDR1 SGHRS, CDR2 YFSETQ. The whole variable domain, filled in from reference TRBV5-1 and TRBJ1-2, reads KAGVTQTPRYLIKTRGQQVTLSCSPISGHRSVSWYQQTPGQGLQFLFEYFSETQRNKGNFPGRFSGRQFSNSRSEMNVSTLELGDSALYLCVSSLGHTYGYTFGSGTRLTVV.

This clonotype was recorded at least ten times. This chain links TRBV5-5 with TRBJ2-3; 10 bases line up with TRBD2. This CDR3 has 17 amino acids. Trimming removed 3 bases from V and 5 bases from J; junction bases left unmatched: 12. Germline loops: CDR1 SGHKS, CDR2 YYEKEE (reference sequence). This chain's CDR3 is CASSSFGGSGGKDTQYF. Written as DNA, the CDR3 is TGTGCCAGCAGCTCTTTCGGGGGTAGCGGGGGGAAAGATACGCAGTATTTT.